This T cell receptor beta chain was observed in a study of blood T cell repertoires in COVID-19. Original data processing: Scientists estimated how many nucleated cells there were by amplifying reference gene primers. Data came from immunoSEQ multiplex PCR; TCRdb stores just in-frame clones and leaves some out. From that table come the V and J calls and clone size; the DNA was used to work out D and trimming. Among some 100,000 clones listed, over 70% were seen once. Sequencing was done on a sample of peripheral blood. The source is a woman aged 45-59 years with acute or convalescent COVID-19.

The CDR3 here is CASSPERGSSYEQYF. For the CDR3, the DNA is TGTGCCAGCAGCCCCGAGAGAGGGAGCTCCTACGAGCAGTACTTC. This chain connects TRBV5-4 to TRBJ2-7, with a possible D match to TRBD2 (5 bases). Trimming stripped 4 bases from V and 0 bases from J, with 14 bases between. This CDR3 contains 15 residues. The germline V gene has CDR1 SGHNT and CDR2 YYREEE (reference sequence).